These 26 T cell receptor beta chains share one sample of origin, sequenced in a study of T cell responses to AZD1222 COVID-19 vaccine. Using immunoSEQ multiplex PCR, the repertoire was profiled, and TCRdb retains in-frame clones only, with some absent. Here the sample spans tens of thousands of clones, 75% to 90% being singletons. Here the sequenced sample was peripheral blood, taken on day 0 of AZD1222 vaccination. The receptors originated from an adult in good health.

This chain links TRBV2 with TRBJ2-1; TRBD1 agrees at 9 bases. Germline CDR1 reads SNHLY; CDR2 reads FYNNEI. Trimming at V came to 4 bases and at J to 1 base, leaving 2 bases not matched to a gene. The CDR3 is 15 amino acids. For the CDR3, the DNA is TGTGCCAGCAGTGGGGGGACAGGGTCCTACAATGAGCAGTTCTTC. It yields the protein CASSGGTGSYNEQFF.

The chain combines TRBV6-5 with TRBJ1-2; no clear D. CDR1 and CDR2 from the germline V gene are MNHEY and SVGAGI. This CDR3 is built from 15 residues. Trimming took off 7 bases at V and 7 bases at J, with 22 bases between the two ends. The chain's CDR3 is CASTARTPREGGYTF. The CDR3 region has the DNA TGTGCCAGCACCGCCCGGACTCCTAGAGAGGGTGGCTACACCTTC.

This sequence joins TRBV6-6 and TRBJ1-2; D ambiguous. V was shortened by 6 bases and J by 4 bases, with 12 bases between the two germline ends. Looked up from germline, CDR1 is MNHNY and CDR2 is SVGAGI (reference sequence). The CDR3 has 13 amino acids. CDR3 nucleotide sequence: TGTGCCAGCAGACCGGGTATAGGCTATGGCTACACCTTC. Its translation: CASRPGIGYGYTF.

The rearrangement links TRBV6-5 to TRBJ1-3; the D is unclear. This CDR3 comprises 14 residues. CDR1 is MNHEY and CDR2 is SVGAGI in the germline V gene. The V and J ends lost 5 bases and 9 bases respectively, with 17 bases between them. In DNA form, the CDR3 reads TGTGCCAGCAGTCGGGCCAATGGGGTCGGCACCATATATTTT. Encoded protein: CASSRANGVGTIYF.

The CDR3 DNA reads as TGTGCCAGCAGCGTGGGGGGAAGTGCCTACAATGAGCAGTTCTTC. Translation gives CASSVGGSAYNEQFF. The V call is TRBV9, the J call TRBJ2-1, with D possibly being TRBD2 (6 bases). This CDR3 region has 15 residues. From germline, CDR1 is SGDLS and CDR2 YYNGEE. Trimming stripped 2 bases from V and 2 bases from J, with 11 bases between. Full variable domain (remainder filled in from reference TRBV9 and TRBJ2-1): DSGVTQTPKHLITATGQRVTLRCSPRSGDLSVYWYQQSLDQGLQFLIQYYNGEERAKGNILERFSAQQFPDLHSELNLSSLELGDSALYFCASSVGGSAYNEQFFGPGTRLTVL.

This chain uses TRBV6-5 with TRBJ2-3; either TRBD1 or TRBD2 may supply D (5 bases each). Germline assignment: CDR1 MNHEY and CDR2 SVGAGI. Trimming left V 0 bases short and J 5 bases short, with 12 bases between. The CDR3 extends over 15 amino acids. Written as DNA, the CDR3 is TGTGCCAGCAGTTACTCGGGGGTGTTGGGAGATACGCAGTATTTT. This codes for CASSYSGVLGDTQYF.

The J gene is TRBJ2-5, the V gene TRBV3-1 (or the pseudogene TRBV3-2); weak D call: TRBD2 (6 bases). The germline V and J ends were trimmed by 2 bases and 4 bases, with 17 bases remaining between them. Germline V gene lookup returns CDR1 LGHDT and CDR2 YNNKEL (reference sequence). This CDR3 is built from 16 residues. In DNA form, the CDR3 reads TGTGCCAGCAGCCAACGATCTCGGGGGTATCGAGAGACCCAGTACTTC. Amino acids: CASSQRSRGYRETQYF.

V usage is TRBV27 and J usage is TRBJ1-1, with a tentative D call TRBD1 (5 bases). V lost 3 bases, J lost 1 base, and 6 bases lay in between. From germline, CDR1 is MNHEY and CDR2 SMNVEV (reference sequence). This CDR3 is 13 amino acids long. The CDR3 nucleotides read TGTGCCAGCAGTTTTAGGGGGAACACTGAAGCTTTCTTT. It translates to CASSFRGNTEAFF.

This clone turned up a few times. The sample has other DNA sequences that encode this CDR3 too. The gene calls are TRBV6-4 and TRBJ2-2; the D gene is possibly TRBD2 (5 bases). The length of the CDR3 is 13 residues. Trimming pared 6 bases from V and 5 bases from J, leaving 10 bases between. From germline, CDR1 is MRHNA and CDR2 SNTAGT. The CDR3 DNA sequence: TGTGCCAGCAGCCTAGCCCAGACCGGGGAGCTGTTTTTT. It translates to CASSLAQTGELFF.

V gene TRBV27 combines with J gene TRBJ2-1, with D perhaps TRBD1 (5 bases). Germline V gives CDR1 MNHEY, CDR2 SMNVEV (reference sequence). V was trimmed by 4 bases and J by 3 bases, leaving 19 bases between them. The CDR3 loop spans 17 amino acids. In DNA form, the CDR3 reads TGTGCCAGCAGTTCTACGCCGACAGACCTTTACTACAATGAGCAGTTCTTC. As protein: CASSSTPTDLYYNEQFF.

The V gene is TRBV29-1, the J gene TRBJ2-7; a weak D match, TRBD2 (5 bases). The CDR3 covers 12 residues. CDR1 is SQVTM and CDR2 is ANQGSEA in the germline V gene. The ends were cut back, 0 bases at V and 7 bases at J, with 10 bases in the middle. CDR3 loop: CSVEDGEREQYF. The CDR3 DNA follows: TGCAGCGTTGAAGATGGGGAGCGGGAGCAGTACTTC.

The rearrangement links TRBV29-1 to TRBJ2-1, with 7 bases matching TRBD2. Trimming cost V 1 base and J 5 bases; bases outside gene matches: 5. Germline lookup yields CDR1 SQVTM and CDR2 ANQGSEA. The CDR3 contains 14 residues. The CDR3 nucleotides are TGCAGCGTTGAAGTGGGGCTAGCGGACAATGAGCAGTTCTTC. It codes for CSVEVGLADNEQFF.

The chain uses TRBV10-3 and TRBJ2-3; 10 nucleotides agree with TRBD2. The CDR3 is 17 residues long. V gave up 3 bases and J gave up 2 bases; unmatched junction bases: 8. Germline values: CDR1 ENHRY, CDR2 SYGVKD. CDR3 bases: TGTGCCATCAGTGACCCGTTAGCGGGAGGAGTCACAGATACGCAGTATTTT. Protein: CAISDPLAGGVTDTQYF.

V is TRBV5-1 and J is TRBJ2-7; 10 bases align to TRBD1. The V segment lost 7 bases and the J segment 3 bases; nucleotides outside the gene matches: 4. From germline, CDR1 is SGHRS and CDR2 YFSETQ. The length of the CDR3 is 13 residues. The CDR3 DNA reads TGCGCCAGCTACCGGGACAGGGGCTACGAGCAGTACTTC. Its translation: CASYRDRGYEQYF.

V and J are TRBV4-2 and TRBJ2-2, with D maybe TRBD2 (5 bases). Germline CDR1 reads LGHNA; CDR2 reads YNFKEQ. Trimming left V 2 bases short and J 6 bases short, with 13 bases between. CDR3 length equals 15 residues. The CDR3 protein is CASSQSELDSGELFF. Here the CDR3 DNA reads TGTGCCAGCAGCCAAAGTGAACTAGACTCCGGGGAGCTGTTTTTT.

CDR3 in DNA: TGTGCCAGCAGCCAAGAGGGGACGGGAAATTCACCCCTCCACTTT. Residues: CASSQEGTGNSPLHF. The chain links TRBV4-2 to TRBJ1-6, with D perhaps matching TRBD1 (5 bases). The CDR3 sequence is 15 residues long. CDR1 and CDR2 (germline): LGHNA, YNFKEQ. V was trimmed by 0 bases and J by 7 bases, leaving 10 bases between them.

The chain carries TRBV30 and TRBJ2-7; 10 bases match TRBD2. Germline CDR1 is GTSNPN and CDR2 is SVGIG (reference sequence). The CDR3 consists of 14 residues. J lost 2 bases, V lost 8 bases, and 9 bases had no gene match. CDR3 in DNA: TGTGCCCATTCTAAACTAGCGGGAACCTACGAGCAGTACTTC. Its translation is CAHSKLAGTYEQYF.

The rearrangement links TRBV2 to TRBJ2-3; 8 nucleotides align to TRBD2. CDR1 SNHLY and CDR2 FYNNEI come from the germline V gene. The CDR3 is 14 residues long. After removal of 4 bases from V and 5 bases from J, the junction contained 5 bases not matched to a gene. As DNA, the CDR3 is TGTGCCAGCAGTGGGGGGCTAGCGGGAGATACGCAGTATTTT. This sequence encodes CASSGGLAGDTQYF.

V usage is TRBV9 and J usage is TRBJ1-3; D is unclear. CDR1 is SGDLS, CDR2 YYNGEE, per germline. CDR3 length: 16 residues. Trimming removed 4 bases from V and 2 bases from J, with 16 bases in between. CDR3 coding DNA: TGTGCCAGCAGCTCGAGGCGAGGGCCGACTGGAAACACCATATATTTT. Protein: CASSSRRGPTGNTIYF. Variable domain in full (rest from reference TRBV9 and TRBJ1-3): DSGVTQTPKHLITATGQRVTLRCSPRSGDLSVYWYQQSLDQGLQFLIQYYNGEERAKGNILERFSAQQFPDLHSELNLSSLELGDSALYFCASSSRRGPTGNTIYFGEGSWLTVV.

The CDR3 reads CASSLLQGNTGELFF. DNA of the CDR3: TGTGCCAGCAGCTTACTGCAGGGGAACACCGGGGAGCTGTTTTTT. This chain connects TRBV7-6 to TRBJ2-2, with D possibly being TRBD1 (5 bases). This CDR3 is built from 15 residues. Germline V gene lookup returns CDR1 SGHVS and CDR2 FNYEAQ. Trimming removed 2 bases from V and 1 base from J, with 8 bases in between.

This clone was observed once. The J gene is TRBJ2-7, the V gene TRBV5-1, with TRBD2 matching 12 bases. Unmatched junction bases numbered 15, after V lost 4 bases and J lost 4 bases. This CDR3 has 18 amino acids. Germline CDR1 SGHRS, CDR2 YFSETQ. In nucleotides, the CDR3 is TGCGCCAGCAGCCAAACAGGGGTGGCTAGCGGGAGGGGGTACGAGCAGTACTTC. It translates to CASSQTGVASGRGYEQYF.

The CDR3 DNA sequence: TGTGCCAGCAGCTTAGAAGGGGCTAGCGGTCACGGGGAGCTGTTTTTT. Amino acid sequence: CASSLEGASGHGELFF. This chain links TRBV11-2 with TRBJ2-2; 7 nucleotides match TRBD2. CDR1 is SGHAT, CDR2 FQNNGV, per germline. The CDR3 totals 16 residues. The trim removed 0 bases at V and 7 bases at J, leaving 8 bases unmatched.

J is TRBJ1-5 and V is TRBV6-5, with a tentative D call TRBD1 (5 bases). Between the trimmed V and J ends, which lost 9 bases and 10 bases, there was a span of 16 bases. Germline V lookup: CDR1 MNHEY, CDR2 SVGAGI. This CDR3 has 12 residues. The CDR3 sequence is CASGTGRGPQHF. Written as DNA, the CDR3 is TGTGCCAGTGGGACGGGACGCGGCCCCCAGCATTTT.

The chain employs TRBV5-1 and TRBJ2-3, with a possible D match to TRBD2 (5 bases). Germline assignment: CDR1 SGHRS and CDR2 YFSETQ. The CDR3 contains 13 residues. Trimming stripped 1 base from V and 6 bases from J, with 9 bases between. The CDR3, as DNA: TGCGCCAGCAGCTTGCGACGGAGGGATACGCAGTATTTT. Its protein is CASSLRRRDTQYF.

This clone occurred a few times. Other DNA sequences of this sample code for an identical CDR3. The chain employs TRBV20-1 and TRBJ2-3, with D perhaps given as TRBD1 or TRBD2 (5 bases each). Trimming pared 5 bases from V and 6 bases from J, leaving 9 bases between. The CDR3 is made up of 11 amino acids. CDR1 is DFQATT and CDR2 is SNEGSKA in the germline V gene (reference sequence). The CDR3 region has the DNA TGCAGTGCTCCCCGGGGCGATACGCAGTATTTT. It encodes CSAPRGDTQYF.

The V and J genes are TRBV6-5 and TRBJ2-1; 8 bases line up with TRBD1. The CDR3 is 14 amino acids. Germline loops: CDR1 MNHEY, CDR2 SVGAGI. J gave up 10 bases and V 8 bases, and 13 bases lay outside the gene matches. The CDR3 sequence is CASQTGGRVGEQFF. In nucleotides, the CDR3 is TGTGCCAGCCAAACAGGGGGGCGGGTTGGGGAGCAGTTCTTC.